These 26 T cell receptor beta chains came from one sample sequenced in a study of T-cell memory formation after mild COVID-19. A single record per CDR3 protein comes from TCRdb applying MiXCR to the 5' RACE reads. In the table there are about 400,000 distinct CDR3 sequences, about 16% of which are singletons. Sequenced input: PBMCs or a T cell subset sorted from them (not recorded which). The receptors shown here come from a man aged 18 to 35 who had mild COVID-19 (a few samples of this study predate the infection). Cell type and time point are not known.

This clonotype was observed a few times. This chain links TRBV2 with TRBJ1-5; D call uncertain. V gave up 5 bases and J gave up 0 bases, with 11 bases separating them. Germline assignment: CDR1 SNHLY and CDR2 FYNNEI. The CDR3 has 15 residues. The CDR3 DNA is TGTGCCAGCAGTATCCAGAATCCTAGCAATCAGCCCCAGCATTTT. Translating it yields CASSIQNPSNQPQHF.

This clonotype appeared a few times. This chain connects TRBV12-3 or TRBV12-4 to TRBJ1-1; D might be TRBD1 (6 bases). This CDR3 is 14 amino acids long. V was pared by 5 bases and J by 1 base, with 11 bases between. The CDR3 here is CASSPAGANTEAFF. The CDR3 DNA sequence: TGTGCCAGCAGTCCGGCAGGGGCGAACACTGAAGCTTTCTTT.

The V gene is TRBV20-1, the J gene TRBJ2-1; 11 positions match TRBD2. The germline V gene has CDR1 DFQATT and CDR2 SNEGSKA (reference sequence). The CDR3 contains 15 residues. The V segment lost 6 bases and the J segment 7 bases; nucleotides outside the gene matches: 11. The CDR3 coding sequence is TGCAGTGCATTAGGGGTTAGCGGGGGGGCAAATGAGCAGTTCTTC. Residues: CSALGVSGGANEQFF.

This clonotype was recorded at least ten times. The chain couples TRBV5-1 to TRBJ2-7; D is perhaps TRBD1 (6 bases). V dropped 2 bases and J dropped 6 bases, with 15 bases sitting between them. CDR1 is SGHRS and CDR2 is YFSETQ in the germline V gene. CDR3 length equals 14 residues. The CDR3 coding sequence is TGCGCCAGCAGCTTCACAGGGTCCGACTCCGAGCAGTACTTC. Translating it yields CASSFTGSDSEQYF.

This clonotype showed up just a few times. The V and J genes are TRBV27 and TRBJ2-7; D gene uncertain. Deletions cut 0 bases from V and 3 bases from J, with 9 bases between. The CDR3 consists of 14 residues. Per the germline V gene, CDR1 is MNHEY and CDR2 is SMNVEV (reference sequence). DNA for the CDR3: TGTGCCAGCAGTTTATCGGTGAGCAACTACGAGCAGTACGTC. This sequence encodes CASSLSVSNYEQYV.

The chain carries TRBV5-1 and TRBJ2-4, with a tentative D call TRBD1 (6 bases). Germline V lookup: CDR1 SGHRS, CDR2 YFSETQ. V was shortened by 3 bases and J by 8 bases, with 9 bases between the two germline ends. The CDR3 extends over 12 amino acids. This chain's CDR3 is CASSSDSYIQYF. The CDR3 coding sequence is TGCGCCAGCAGCTCGGACAGTTACATTCAGTACTTC.

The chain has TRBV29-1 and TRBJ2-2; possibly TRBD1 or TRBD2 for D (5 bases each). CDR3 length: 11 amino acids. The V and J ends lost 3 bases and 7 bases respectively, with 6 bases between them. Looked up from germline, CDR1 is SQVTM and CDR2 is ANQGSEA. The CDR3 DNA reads TGCAGCGTTGAGGGGGACGGGGAGCTGTTTTTT. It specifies CSVEGDGELFF.

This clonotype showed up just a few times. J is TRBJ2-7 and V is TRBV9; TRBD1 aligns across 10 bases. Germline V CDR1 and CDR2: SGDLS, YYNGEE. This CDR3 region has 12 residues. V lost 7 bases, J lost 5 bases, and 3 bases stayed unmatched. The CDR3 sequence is CASGTGAHEQYF. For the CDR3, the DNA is TGTGCCAGCGGGACAGGGGCCCACGAGCAGTACTTC. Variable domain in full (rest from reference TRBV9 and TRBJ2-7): DSGVTQTPKHLITATGQRVTLRCSPRSGDLSVYWYQQSLDQGLQFLIQYYNGEERAKGNILERFSAQQFPDLHSELNLSSLELGDSALYFCASGTGAHEQYFGPGTRLTVT.

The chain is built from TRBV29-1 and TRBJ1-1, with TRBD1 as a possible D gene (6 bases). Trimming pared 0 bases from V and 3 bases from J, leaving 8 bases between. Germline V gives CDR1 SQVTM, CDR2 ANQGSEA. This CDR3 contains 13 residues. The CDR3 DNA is TGCAGCGTTGAAGAGTGGGGGCACACTGAAGCTTTCTTT. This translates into CSVEEWGHTEAFF.

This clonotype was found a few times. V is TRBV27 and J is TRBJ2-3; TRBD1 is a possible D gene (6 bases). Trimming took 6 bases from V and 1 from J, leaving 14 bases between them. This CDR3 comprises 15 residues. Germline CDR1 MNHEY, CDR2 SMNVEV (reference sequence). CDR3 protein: CASSRTDARTDTQYF. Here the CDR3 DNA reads TGTGCCAGCAGCCGGACAGACGCTCGCACAGATACGCAGTATTTT.

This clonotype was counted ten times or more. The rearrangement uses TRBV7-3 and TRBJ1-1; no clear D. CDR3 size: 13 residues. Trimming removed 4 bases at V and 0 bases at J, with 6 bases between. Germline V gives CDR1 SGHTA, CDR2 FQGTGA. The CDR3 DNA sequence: TGTGCCAGCAGCTCACATATGAACACTGAAGCTTTCTTT. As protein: CASSSHMNTEAFF.

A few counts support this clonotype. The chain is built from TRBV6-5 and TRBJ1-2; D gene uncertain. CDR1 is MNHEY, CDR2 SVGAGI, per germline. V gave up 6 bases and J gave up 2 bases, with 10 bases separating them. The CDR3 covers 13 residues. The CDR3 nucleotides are TGTGCCAGCAGACCCGACGCAAACTATGGCTACACCTTC. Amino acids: CASRPDANYGYTF.

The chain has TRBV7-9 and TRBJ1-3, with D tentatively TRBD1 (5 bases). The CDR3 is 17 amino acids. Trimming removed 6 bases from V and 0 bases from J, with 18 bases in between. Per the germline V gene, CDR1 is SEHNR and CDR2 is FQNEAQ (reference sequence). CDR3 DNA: TGTGCCAGCAGAGCAGGGCACCCATTAATCTCTGGAAACACCATATATTTT. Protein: CASRAGHPLISGNTIYF.

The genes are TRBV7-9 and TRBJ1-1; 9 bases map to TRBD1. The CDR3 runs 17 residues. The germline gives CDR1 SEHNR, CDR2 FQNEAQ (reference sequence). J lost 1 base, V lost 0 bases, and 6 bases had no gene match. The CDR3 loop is CASSLANGTGTNTEAFF. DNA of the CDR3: TGTGCCAGCAGCTTAGCCAACGGGACAGGGACGAACACTGAAGCTTTCTTT. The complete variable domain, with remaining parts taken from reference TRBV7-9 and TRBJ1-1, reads DTGVSQNPRHKITKRGQNVTFRCDPISEHNRLYWYRQTLGQGPEFLTYFQNEAQLEKSRLLSDRFSAERPKGSFSTLEIQRTEQGDSAMYLCASSLANGTGTNTEAFFGQGTRLTVV.

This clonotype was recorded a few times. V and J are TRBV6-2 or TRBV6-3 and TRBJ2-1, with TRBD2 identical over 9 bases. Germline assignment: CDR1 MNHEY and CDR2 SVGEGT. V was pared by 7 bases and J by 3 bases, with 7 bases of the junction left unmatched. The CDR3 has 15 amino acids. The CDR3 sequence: CASINSGGRYNEQFF. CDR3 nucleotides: TGTGCCAGCATTAATAGCGGGGGACGCTACAATGAGCAGTTCTTC.

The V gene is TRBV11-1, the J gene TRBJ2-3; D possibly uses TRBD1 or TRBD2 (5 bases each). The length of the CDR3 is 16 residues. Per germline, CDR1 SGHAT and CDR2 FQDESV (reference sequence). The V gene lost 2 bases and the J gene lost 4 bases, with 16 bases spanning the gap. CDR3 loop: CASSLTMGEIADTQYF. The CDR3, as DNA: TGTGCCAGCAGCTTAACCATGGGGGAAATCGCAGATACGCAGTATTTT. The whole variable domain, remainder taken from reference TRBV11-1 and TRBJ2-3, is EAEVAQSPRYKITEKSQAVAFWCDPISGHATLYWYRQILGQGPELLVQFQDESVVDDSQLPKDRFSAERLKGVDSTLKIQPAELGDSAMYLCASSLTMGEIADTQYFGPGTRLTVL.

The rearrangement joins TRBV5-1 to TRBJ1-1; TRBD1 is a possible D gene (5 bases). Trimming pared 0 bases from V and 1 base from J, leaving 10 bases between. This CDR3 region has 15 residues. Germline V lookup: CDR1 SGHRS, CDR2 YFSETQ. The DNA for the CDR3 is TGCGCCAGCAGCTTGGCCGCCGGGGCGAACACTGAAGCTTTCTTT. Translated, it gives CASSLAAGANTEAFF.

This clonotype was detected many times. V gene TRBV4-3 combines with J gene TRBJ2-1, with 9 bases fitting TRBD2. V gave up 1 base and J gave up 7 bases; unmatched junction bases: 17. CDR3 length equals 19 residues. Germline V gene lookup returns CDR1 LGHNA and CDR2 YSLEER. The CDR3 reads CASSQVRLSGGPHRNEQFF. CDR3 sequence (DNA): TGCGCCAGCAGCCAAGTTCGACTAAGCGGGGGGCCCCACCGAAATGAGCAGTTCTTC.

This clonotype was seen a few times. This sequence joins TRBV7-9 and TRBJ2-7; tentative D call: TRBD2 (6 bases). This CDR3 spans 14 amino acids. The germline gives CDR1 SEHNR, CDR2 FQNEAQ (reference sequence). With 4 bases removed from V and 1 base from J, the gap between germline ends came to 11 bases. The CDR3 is CASSWAGPSYEQYF. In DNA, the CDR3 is TGTGCCAGCAGCTGGGCGGGGCCTTCCTACGAGCAGTACTTC.

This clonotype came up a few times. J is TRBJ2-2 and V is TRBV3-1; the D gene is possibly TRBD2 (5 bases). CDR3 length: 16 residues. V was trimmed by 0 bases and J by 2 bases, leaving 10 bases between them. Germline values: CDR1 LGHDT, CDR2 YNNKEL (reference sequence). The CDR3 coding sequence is TGTGCCAGCAGCCAAGATAGGAGGTATAACACCGGGGAGCTGTTTTTT. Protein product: CASSQDRRYNTGELFF.

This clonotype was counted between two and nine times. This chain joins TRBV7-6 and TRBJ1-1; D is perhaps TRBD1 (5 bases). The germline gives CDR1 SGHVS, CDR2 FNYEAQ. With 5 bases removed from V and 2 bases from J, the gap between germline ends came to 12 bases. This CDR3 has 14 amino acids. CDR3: CASSLPGANTEAFF. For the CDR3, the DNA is TGTGCCAGCAGCCTACCCGGGGCCAACACTGAAGCTTTCTTT.

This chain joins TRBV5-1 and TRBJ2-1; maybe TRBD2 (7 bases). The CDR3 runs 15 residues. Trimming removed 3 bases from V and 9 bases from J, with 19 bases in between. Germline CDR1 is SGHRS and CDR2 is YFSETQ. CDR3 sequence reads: CASSWGGRGSGEQFF. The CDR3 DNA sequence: TGCGCCAGCAGCTGGGGGGGGCGTGGGAGCGGTGAGCAGTTCTTC.

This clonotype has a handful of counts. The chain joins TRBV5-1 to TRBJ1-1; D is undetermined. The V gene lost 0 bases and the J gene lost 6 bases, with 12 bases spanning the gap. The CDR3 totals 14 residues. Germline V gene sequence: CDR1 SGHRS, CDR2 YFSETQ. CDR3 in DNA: TGCGCCAGCAGCTTGGGGTCTTCGAGTTCTGAAGCTTTCTTT. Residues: CASSLGSSSSEAFF.

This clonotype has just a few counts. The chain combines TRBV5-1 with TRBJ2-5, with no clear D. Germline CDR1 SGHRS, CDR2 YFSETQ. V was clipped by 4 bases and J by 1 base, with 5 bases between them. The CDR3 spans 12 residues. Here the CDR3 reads CASSLPQETQYF. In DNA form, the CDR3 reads TGCGCCAGCAGCCTCCCCCAAGAGACCCAGTACTTC.

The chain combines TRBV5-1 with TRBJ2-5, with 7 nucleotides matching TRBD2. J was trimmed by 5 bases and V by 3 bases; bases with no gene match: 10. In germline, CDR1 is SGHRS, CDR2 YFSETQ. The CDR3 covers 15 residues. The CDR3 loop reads CASSWGLTSPETQYF. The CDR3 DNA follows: TGCGCCAGCAGCTGGGGGTTGACTAGCCCCGAGACCCAGTACTTC.

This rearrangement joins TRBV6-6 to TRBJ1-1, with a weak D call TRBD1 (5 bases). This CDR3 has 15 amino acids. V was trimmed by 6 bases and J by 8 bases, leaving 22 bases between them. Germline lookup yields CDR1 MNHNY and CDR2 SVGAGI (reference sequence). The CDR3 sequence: CASRPNLTGRREAFF. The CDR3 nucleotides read TGTGCCAGCAGGCCTAACCTAACAGGCCGCCGGGAAGCTTTCTTT.